This TCR beta chain was captured in a study of molecular identifiers for immune sequencing clone quantification. V was clipped by 2 bases and J by 3 bases; unmatched bases: 2. CDR1 is SNHLY, CDR2 FYNNEI, per germline. This CDR3 has 14 amino acids. In this sample, this clonotype turned up many times. For bulk TCR libraries, previously described methods and listed TCR primers were used. TCRdb reprocessed the PCR reads via MiXCR and lists one record per CDR3 protein. This sample has 7,500 to 10,000 distinct CDR3 sequences, with just under 20% found just once. The receptor's source is a human donor in good health. Some libraries in this study had Jurkat cell RNA spiked in. The J gene is TRBJ2-7, the V gene TRBV2; 9 nucleotides match TRBD2. Sequencing was carried out using naive CD8+ T cells from blood, with Jurkat cell RNA spiked in. Subset described: FACS-sorted CD8+CD4-CCR7+CD45RA+ naive T cells. CDR3 sequence reads: CASSESGGIYEQYF. The CDR3 nucleotides are TGTGCCAGCAGTGAAAGCGGGGGGATCTACGAGCAGTACTTC.